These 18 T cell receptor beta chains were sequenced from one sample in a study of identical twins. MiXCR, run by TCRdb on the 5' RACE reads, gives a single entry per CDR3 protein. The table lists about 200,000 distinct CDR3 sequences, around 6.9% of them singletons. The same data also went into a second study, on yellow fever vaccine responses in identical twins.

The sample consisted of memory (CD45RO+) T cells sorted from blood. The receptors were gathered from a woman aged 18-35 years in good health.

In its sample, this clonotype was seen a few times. The CDR3 region is CASSLVYRNANTGELFF. CDR3 sequence (DNA): TGTGCCAGCAGCTTAGTTTATAGGAACGCGAACACCGGGGAGCTGTTTTTT. The chain is built from TRBV7-6 and TRBJ2-2; D remains ambiguous. Trimming removed 1 base at V and 0 bases at J, with 12 bases between. The germline CDR1 and CDR2 sequences are SGHVS and FNYEAQ. The CDR3 extends over 17 amino acids.

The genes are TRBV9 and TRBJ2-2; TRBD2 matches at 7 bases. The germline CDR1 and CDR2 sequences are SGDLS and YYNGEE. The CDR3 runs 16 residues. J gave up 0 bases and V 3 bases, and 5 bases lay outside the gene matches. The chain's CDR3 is CASSARLAANTGELFF. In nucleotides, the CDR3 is TGTGCCAGCAGCGCTCGACTAGCCGCGAACACCGGGGAGCTGTTTTTT.

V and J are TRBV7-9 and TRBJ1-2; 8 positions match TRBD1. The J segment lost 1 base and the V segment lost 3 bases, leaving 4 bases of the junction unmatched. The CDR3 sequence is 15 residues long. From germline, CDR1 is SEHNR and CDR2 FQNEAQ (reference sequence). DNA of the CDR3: TGTGCCAGCAGCTTTTCCAGGGGGCTTAACTATGGCTACACCTTC. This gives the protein CASSFSRGLNYGYTF.

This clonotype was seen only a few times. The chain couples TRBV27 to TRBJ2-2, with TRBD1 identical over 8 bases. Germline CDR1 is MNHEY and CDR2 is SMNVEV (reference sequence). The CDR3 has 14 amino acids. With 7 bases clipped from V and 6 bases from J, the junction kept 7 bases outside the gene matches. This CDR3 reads CASTRTGGAGELFF. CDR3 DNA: TGTGCCAGCACAAGAACAGGGGGAGCCGGGGAGCTGTTTTTT.

The CDR3 nucleotides are TGTGCCAGCAGTTACCGAAAGGAGTATGGCTACACCTTC. Amino acids: CASSYRKEYGYTF. The chain combines TRBV6-2 or TRBV6-3 with TRBJ1-2, with D unresolved. From germline, CDR1 is MNHEY and CDR2 SVGEGT. Trimming removed 2 bases from V and 5 bases from J, with 9 bases in between. CDR3 length equals 13 residues.

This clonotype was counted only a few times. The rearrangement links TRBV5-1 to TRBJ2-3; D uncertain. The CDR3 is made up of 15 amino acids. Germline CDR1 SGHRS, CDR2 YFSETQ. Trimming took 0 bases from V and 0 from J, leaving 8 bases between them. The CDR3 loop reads CASSLVGLSTDTQYF. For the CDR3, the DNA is TGCGCCAGCAGCTTGGTCGGGCTGAGCACAGATACGCAGTATTTT.

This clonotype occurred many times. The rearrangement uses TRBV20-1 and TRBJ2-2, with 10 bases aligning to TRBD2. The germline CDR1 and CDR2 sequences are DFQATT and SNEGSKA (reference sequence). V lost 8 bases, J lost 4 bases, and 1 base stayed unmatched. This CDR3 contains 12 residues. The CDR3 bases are TGCAGTAGCGGGAGGGGCACCGGGGAGCTGTTTTTT. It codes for CSSGRGTGELFF.

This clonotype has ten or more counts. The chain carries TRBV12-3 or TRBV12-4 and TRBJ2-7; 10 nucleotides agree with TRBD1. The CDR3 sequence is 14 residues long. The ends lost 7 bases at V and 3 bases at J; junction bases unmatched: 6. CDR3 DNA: TGTGCCAGCAACCCGGGACAGGGGCACTACGAGCAGTACTTC. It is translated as CASNPGQGHYEQYF.

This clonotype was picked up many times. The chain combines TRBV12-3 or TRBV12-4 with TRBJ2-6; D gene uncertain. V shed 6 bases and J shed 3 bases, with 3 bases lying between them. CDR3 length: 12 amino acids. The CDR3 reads CASRRGANVLTF. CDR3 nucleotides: TGTGCCAGCAGGCGTGGGGCCAACGTCCTGACTTTC.

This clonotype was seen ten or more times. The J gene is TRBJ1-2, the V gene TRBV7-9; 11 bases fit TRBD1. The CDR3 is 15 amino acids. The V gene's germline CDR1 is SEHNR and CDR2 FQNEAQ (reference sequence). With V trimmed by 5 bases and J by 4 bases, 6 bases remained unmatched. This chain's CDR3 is CASSPSGTGGYGYTF. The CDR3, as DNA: TGTGCCAGCAGCCCCTCCGGGACAGGGGGCTATGGCTACACCTTC.

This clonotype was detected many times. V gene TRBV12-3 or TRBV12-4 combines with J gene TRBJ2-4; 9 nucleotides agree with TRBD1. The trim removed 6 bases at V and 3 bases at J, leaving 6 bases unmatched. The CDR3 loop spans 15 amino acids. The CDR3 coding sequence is TGTGCCAGCAGCTTCGACAGGGGGGTCAAAAACATTCAGTACTTC. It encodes CASSFDRGVKNIQYF.

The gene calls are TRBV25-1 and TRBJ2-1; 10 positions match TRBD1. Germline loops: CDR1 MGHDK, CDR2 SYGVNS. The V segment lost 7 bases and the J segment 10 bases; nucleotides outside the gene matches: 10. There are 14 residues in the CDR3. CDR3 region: CASTETGGPGEQFF. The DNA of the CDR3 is TGTGCCAGCACCGAGACAGGGGGCCCCGGGGAGCAGTTCTTC.

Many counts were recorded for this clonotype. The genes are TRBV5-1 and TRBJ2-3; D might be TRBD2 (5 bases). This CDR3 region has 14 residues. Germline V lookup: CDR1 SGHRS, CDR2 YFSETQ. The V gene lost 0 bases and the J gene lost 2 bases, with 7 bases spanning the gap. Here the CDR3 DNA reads TGCGCCAGCAGCTTGGAACGGGACACAGATACGCAGTATTTT. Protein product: CASSLERDTDTQYF.

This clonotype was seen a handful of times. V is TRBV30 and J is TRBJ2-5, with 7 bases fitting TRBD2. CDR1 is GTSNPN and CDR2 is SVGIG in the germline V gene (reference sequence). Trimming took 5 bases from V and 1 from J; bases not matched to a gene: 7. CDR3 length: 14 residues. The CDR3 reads CAWGGGEPQETQYF. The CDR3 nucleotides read TGTGCCTGGGGGGGGGGGGAACCCCAAGAGACCCAGTACTTC.

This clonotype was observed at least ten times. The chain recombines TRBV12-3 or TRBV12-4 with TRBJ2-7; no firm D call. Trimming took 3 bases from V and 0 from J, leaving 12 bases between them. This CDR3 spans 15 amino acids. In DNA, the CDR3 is TGTGCCAGCAGTTTGGGTCGTTCTCCCTCCTACGAGCAGTACTTC. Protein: CASSLGRSPSYEQYF.

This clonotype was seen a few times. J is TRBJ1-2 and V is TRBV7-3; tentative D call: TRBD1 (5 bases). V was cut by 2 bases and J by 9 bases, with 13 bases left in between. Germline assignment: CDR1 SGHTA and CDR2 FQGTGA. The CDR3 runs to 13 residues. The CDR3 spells CASSLGGEGRYTF. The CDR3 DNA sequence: TGTGCCAGCAGCTTAGGGGGAGAAGGACGCTACACCTTC.

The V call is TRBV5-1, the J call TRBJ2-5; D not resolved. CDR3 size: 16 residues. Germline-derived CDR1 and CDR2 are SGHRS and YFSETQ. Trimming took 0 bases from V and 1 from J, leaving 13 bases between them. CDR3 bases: TGCGCCAGCAGCTTGGGAGGCGGCTTAAGCCAAGAGACCCAGTACTTC. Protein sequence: CASSLGGGLSQETQYF.

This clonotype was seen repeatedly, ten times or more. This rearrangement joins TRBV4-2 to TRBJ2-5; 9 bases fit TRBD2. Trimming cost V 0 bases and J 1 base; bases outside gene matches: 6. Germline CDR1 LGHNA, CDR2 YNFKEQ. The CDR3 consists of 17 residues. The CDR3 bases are TGTGCCAGCAGCCAAGATCCCGGCGGGGGGGGCCAAGAGACCCAGTACTTC. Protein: CASSQDPGGGGQETQYF.